The 32 T cell receptor beta chains reported below all come from one sample, sequenced in a study of blood T cell repertoires in COVID-19. Measured with immunoSEQ multiplex PCR; TCRdb has only the in-frame clones, and not every one. The data hold about 230,000 clones, with approximately 87% observed a single time. Specimen: peripheral blood. These receptor sequences come from a woman in her 70s with active or convalescent COVID-19.

In DNA form, the CDR3 reads TGTGCCAGCAGCTCCGGGAACGAACAGACCCAGTACTTC. This translates into CASSSGNEQTQYF. The chain combines TRBV7-8 with TRBJ2-5, with D tentatively TRBD2 (5 bases). Trimming cost V 4 bases and J 6 bases, with 12 bases left between them. This CDR3 has 13 amino acids. Germline lookup yields CDR1 SGHVS and CDR2 FQNEAQ.

The gene calls are TRBV29-1 and TRBJ1-2, with D possibly matching TRBD1 (5 bases). With 5 bases removed from V and 5 bases from J, the gap between germline ends came to 12 bases. The CDR3 covers 12 residues. Germline V CDR1 and CDR2: SQVTM, ANQGSEA. CDR3 nucleotide sequence: TGCAGCGTTTCTTCGGGGGTGTATGGCTACACCTTC. Translation gives CSVSSGVYGYTF.

This rearrangement joins TRBV5-1 to TRBJ1-2, with 7 bases fitting TRBD1. V dropped 4 bases and J dropped 4; count of bases not matched to a gene: 7. Per germline, CDR1 SGHRS and CDR2 YFSETQ. The CDR3 covers 14 residues. The CDR3 DNA sequence: TGCGCCAGCAGCACGGGACAGCCACCCTATGGCTACACCTTC. Its protein is CASSTGQPPYGYTF.

The sample holds one count of this clone. CDR3 amino acids: CASSAGTSGVTQETQYF. The DNA for the CDR3 is TGTGCCAGCAGTGCGGGGACTAGCGGGGTTACGCAAGAGACCCAGTACTTC. The rearrangement links TRBV2 to TRBJ2-5; 13 positions agree with TRBD2. V lost 4 bases to trimming and J lost 2 bases; unmatched junction nucleotides: 7. Germline CDR1 is SNHLY and CDR2 is FYNNEI. The CDR3 is 17 amino acids.

This chain uses TRBV2 with TRBJ2-1, with 8 bases that match TRBD2. CDR1 is SNHLY and CDR2 is FYNNEI in the germline V gene. The junction had 6 bases not matched to a gene; V was cut back by 6 bases and J by 2 bases. CDR3 length equals 15 residues. The CDR3 reads CASRKGLGAYNEQFF. CDR3 DNA: TGTGCCAGCAGAAAGGGACTAGGGGCCTACAATGAGCAGTTCTTC.

J is TRBJ1-5 and V is TRBV10-3; weak D call: TRBD1 (5 bases). Germline loops: CDR1 ENHRY, CDR2 SYGVKD. The CDR3 is made up of 13 amino acids. The V end lost 4 bases, the J end lost 2 bases, and 6 bases lay between the germline ends. Written as DNA, the CDR3 is TGTGCCATCAGTGGGGGGGGCAATCAGCCCCAGCATTTT. It encodes CAISGGGNQPQHF.

The J gene is TRBJ1-2, the V gene TRBV3-1 (or the pseudogene TRBV3-2), with D possibly matching TRBD1 (5 bases). The germline V gene encodes CDR1 LGHDT and CDR2 YNNKEL (reference sequence). There are 14 residues in the CDR3. V was clipped by 0 bases and J by 4 bases, with 9 bases between them. CDR3 sequence reads: CASSQDGGSYGYTF. The CDR3 DNA is TGTGCCAGCAGCCAAGACGGGGGATCCTATGGCTACACCTTC.

V is TRBV7-2 and J is TRBJ2-2; a possible D gene is TRBD2 (6 bases). CDR1 is SGHTA and CDR2 is FQGNSA in the germline V gene. V gave up 5 bases and J gave up 5 bases, with 21 bases separating them. This CDR3 region has 17 residues. The DNA for the CDR3 is TGTGCCAGCAGCGTCAGCCGGGGCGGGGCGCAGACCGGGGAGCTGTTTTTT. It codes for CASSVSRGGAQTGELFF.

The chain recombines TRBV10-3 with TRBJ2-1; 7 bases are shared with TRBD2. The germline V gene encodes CDR1 ENHRY and CDR2 SYGVKD. With 5 bases clipped from V and 8 bases from J, the junction kept 12 bases outside the gene matches. CDR3 size: 15 residues. CDR3 nucleotide sequence: TGTGCCATCAGTTTTAGCGGGCCCTTTAAAGATGAGCAGTTCTTC. Protein: CAISFSGPFKDEQFF.

The rearrangement links TRBV19 to TRBJ2-2; weak D call: TRBD2 (5 bases). V lost 3 bases to trimming and J lost 1 base, with 12 bases between them. Germline V gives CDR1 LNHDA, CDR2 SQIVND (reference sequence). The CDR3 is 16 residues long. The CDR3 loop is CASSIAIGMNTGELFF. Here the CDR3 DNA reads TGTGCCAGTAGTATCGCGATCGGGATGAACACCGGGGAGCTGTTTTTT.

This chain connects TRBV27 to TRBJ1-4; 10 nucleotides line up with TRBD1. The CDR3 length is 16 residues. Germline CDR1 and CDR2: MNHEY and SMNVEV (reference sequence). The ends lost 4 bases at V and 7 bases at J; junction bases unmatched: 9. The CDR3 here is CASSSGQGEKGEKLFF. For the CDR3, the DNA is TGTGCCAGCAGTTCTGGACAGGGGGAAAAGGGTGAAAAACTGTTTTTT.

The V and J genes are TRBV19 and TRBJ2-2; no clear D. Germline V gene lookup returns CDR1 LNHDA and CDR2 SQIVND (reference sequence). Between the trimmed V and J ends, which lost 3 bases and 7 bases, there was a span of 9 bases. The CDR3 is made up of 13 amino acids. The CDR3, as DNA: TGTGCCAGTAGTATTGGTGCGATCGGGGAGCTGTTTTTT. Translated, it gives CASSIGAIGELFF.

The rearrangement links TRBV28 to TRBJ2-6; 8 bases match TRBD1. This CDR3 has 17 amino acids. After removal of 5 bases from V and 1 base from J, the junction contained 7 bases not matched to a gene. Germline-derived CDR1 and CDR2 are MDHEN and SYDVKM. The CDR3 coding sequence is TGTGCCAGCAGTCCCCAGGGGGCTGGATCTGGGGCCAACGTCCTGACTTTC. This translates into CASSPQGAGSGANVLTF.

The chain recombines TRBV4-1 with TRBJ2-3; TRBD2 might be the D (5 bases). The CDR3 contains 13 residues. Germline V lookup: CDR1 MGHRA, CDR2 YSYEKL. Trimming removed 0 bases at V and 7 bases at J, with 8 bases between. The CDR3 DNA reads as TGCGCCAGCAGCCAAGAATCGGGGTATACGCAGTATTTT. Translating it yields CASSQESGYTQYF.

The chain recombines TRBV9 with TRBJ1-4; D possibly corresponds to TRBD1 (6 bases). Germline CDR1 and CDR2: SGDLS and YYNGEE. V lost 4 bases, J lost 8 bases, and 15 bases lay in between. The CDR3 runs 14 residues. The CDR3 sequence: CASSSTGRGEKLFF. In nucleotides, the CDR3 is TGTGCCAGCAGCTCCACCGGCAGGGGAGAAAAACTGTTTTTT.

The genes are TRBV18 and TRBJ1-1, with 8 bases that match TRBD1. The trim removed 5 bases at V and 1 base at J, leaving 6 bases unmatched. The CDR3 runs 15 residues. CDR1 is KGHSH and CDR2 is LQKENI in the germline V gene. DNA for the CDR3: TGTGCCAGCTCAGCGTCGACAGGGGCGAACACTGAAGCTTTCTTT. The encoded protein is CASSASTGANTEAFF. The full variable domain, rest sourced from reference TRBV18 and TRBJ1-1, is NAGVMQNPRHLVRRRGQEARLRCSPMKGHSHVYWYRQLPEEGLKFMVYLQKENIIDESGMPKERFSAEFPKEGPSILRIQQVVRGDSAAYFCASSASTGANTEAFFGQGTRLTVV.

The rearrangement links TRBV5-1 to TRBJ2-3; 8 bases line up with TRBD2. J gave up 6 bases and V 1 base, and 4 bases lay outside the gene matches. The CDR3 contains 14 residues. Looked up from germline, CDR1 is SGHRS and CDR2 is YFSETQ. CDR3 amino acids: CASSLSSGADTQYF. The DNA of the CDR3 is TGCGCCAGCAGCTTGAGTAGCGGGGCGGATACGCAGTATTTT.

The rearrangement joins TRBV19 to TRBJ1-1, with no clear D. The CDR3 has 11 residues. Germline lookup yields CDR1 LNHDA and CDR2 SQIVND (reference sequence). Trimming left V 7 bases short and J 2 bases short, with 5 bases between. The CDR3 DNA reads as TGTGCCAGTACTAAAAACACTGAAGCTTTCTTT. It encodes CASTKNTEAFF.

V and J are TRBV7-8 and TRBJ2-4; 11 bases map to TRBD1. Trimming cost V 1 base and J 10 bases; bases outside gene matches: 3. In germline, CDR1 is SGHVS, CDR2 FQNEAQ. This CDR3 contains 14 residues. CDR3 nucleotides: TGTGCCAGCAGCTTAGGGGGACAGGGGGGAATTCAGTACTTC. Translated: CASSLGGQGGIQYF. The variable domain in full, completed from reference TRBV7-8 and TRBJ2-4, reads GAGVSQSPRYKVAKRGQDVALRCDPISGHVSLFWYQQALGQGPEFLTYFQNEAQLDKSGLPSDRFFAERPEGSVSTLKIQRTQQEDSAVYLCASSLGGQGGIQYFGAGTRLSVL.

The chain couples TRBV18 to TRBJ2-3; TRBD1 agrees at 9 bases. Germline V lookup: CDR1 KGHSH, CDR2 LQKENI. This CDR3 spans 15 amino acids. V was clipped by 5 bases and J by 6 bases; unmatched bases: 9. The DNA of the CDR3 is TGTGCCAGCTCAACCCGGACAGGGGAATCGGATACGCAGTATTTT. Protein: CASSTRTGESDTQYF. The entire variable domain, with the rest obtained from reference TRBV18 and TRBJ2-3, is as follows: NAGVMQNPRHLVRRRGQEARLRCSPMKGHSHVYWYRQLPEEGLKFMVYLQKENIIDESGMPKERFSAEFPKEGPSILRIQQVVRGDSAAYFCASSTRTGESDTQYFGPGTRLTVL.

The chain uses TRBV7-2 and TRBJ1-3, with 11 bases matching TRBD1. V shed 1 base, J shed 8 bases, and the junction held 4 bases outside the gene matches. The CDR3 runs to 15 residues. CDR1 is SGHTA, CDR2 FQGNSA, per germline. The CDR3 protein is CASSLGGQGVYTIYF. The CDR3 region has the DNA TGTGCCAGCAGCTTAGGGGGACAGGGGGTGTACACCATATATTTT.

The rearrangement uses TRBV15 and TRBJ1-5, with TRBD1 matching 12 bases. With V trimmed by 2 bases and J by 11 bases, 7 bases remained unmatched. CDR1 and CDR2 from the germline V gene are LNHNV and YYDKDF (reference sequence). The CDR3 sequence is 15 residues long. This chain's CDR3 is CATSRPGQGAVAQHF. The CDR3 nucleotides read TGTGCCACCAGCAGACCGGGACAGGGGGCGGTGGCCCAGCATTTT.

This clone showed up just once. The chain joins TRBV6-5 to TRBJ1-5, with 7 bases matching TRBD1. This CDR3 comprises 13 residues. Germline V gene lookup returns CDR1 MNHEY and CDR2 SVGAGI. The V gene end was trimmed by 7 bases and the J gene end by 6 bases; junction bases not matched to a gene: 6. CDR3 amino acids: CASNTGVTQPQHF. For the CDR3, the DNA is TGTGCCAGCAATACAGGGGTAACTCAGCCCCAGCATTTT.

The chain links TRBV7-9 to TRBJ2-2; 7 positions match TRBD1. This CDR3 contains 14 residues. V lost 9 bases, J lost 1 base, and 5 bases stayed unmatched. CDR1 is SEHNR, CDR2 FQNEAQ, per germline (reference sequence). In DNA form, the CDR3 reads TGTGCCAGAGGGGGACAGCAGAACACCGGGGAGCTGTTTTTT. Its protein is CARGGQQNTGELFF.

V is TRBV20-1 and J is TRBJ1-2, with unresolved D. The CDR3 contains 9 residues. Looked up from germline, CDR1 is DFQATT and CDR2 is SNEGSKA (reference sequence). CDR3 loop: CRPWSGYTF. The CDR3 region has the DNA TGCAGACCTTGGAGTGGCTACACCTTC.

The gene calls are TRBV28 and TRBJ2-7; D call uncertain. V lost 3 bases to trimming and J lost 2 bases, with 14 bases between them. The CDR3 length is 15 residues. Looked up from germline, CDR1 is MDHEN and CDR2 is SYDVKM. This CDR3 is CASSFRQATAYEQYF. In DNA, the CDR3 is TGTGCCAGCAGTTTTAGGCAGGCTACTGCCTACGAGCAGTACTTC.

This clone was recorded only once. The gene calls are TRBV19 and TRBJ1-1; D not resolved. V shed 6 bases and J shed 4 bases, with 9 bases lying between them. Germline lookup yields CDR1 LNHDA and CDR2 SQIVND (reference sequence). This CDR3 is built from 12 residues. DNA of the CDR3: TGTGCCAGTAGAGTAGCAGCCACTGAAGCTTTCTTT. It encodes CASRVAATEAFF.

V usage is TRBV5-1 and J usage is TRBJ2-3; 16 nucleotides align to TRBD2. This CDR3 is 17 amino acids long. The J segment lost 8 bases and the V segment lost 4 bases, leaving 10 bases of the junction unmatched. CDR1 is SGHRS, CDR2 YFSETQ, per germline. CDR3 sequence: CASSPGTSGRAKVTQYF. In DNA, the CDR3 is TGCGCCAGCAGCCCCGGGACTAGCGGGAGGGCCAAGGTTACGCAGTATTTT.

This clone was picked up one time. The chain is built from TRBV7-9 and TRBJ1-6; D gene unclear. Trimming stripped 1 base from V and 9 bases from J, with 7 bases between. Germline-derived CDR1 and CDR2 are SEHNR and FQNEAQ (reference sequence). This CDR3 spans 13 amino acids. The CDR3 loop is CASSLEAGSPLHF. CDR3 sequence (DNA): TGTGCCAGCAGCTTAGAGGCGGGTTCACCCCTCCACTTT.

The chain is built from TRBV9 and TRBJ1-5; 8 bases match TRBD1. V was pared by 3 bases and J by 5 bases, with 4 bases of the junction left unmatched. This CDR3 region has 14 residues. Germline assignment: CDR1 SGDLS and CDR2 YYNGEE. Written as DNA, the CDR3 is TGTGCCAGCAGCGCGGACAGGGAGTATCAGCCCCAGCATTTT. Its protein is CASSADREYQPQHF.

The genes are TRBV11-2 and TRBJ1-3; 8 positions agree with TRBD1. Germline trimming cut 4 bases from V and 7 bases from J; bases unmatched to any gene: 12. The CDR3 sequence is 16 residues long. Germline V CDR1 and CDR2: SGHAT, FQNNGV. The CDR3 is CASSSYRGRAWNTIYF. The CDR3 DNA sequence: TGTGCCAGCAGCTCTTACAGGGGGAGGGCCTGGAACACCATATATTTT.

This chain links TRBV27 with TRBJ2-5; TRBD1 matches 7 bases. Germline V CDR1 and CDR2: MNHEY, SMNVEV (reference sequence). Trimming at V came to 6 bases and at J to 2 bases, leaving 9 bases not matched to a gene. This CDR3 comprises 15 residues. Written as DNA, the CDR3 is TGTGCCAGCAGCCGATTTCCGGGACAGCAAGAGACCCAGTACTTC. As protein: CASSRFPGQQETQYF.